The present entry profiles one T cell receptor beta chain with its context. These data come from a study of blood T cell repertoires in COVID-19. TCRdb's table, derived via immunoSEQ multiplex PCR, lists solely in-frame clones and lacks some. Here the sample spans hundreds of thousands of clones, roughly nine tenths being singletons. The source material was PBMCs or T cells enriched from blood (not recorded which). The sequence was collected from a woman in her thirties or forties who had recovered from COVID-19.

The CDR3 DNA reads TGTGCCAGCAGCCGCTGGGGAGGGCCCGCAGATACGCAGTATTTT. Its protein product is CASSRWGGPADTQYF. The chain couples TRBV7-2 to TRBJ2-3; 7 bases are shared with TRBD2. The trim removed 5 bases at V and 4 bases at J, leaving 9 bases unmatched. The germline gives CDR1 SGHTA, CDR2 FQGNSA. CDR3 size: 15 residues. The entire variable domain, with the rest obtained from reference TRBV7-2 and TRBJ2-3, is as follows: GAGVSQSPSNKVTEKGKDVELRCDPISGHTALYWYRQSLGQGLEFLIYFQGNSAPDKSGLPSDRFSAERTGGSVSTLTIQRTQQEDSAVYLCASSRWGGPADTQYFGPGTRLTVL.